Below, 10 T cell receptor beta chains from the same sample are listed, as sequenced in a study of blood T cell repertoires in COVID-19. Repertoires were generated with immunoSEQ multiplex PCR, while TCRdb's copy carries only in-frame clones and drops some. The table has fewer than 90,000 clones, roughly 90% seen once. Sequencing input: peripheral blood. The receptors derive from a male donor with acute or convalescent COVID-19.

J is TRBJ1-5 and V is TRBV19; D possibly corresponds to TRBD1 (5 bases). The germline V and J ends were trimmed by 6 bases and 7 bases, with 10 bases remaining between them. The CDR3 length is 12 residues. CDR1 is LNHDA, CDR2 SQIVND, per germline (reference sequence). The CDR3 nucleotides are TGTGCCAGTAGGGGGCTCAGCCAGCCCCAGCATTTT. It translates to CASRGLSQPQHF.

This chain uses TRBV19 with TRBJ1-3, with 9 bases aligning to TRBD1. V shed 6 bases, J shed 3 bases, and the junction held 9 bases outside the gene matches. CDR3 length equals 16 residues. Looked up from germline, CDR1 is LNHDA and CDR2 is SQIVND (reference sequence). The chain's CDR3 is CASRRDGTGNGNTIYF. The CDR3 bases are TGTGCCAGTAGAAGAGATGGGACAGGGAATGGAAACACCATATATTTT.

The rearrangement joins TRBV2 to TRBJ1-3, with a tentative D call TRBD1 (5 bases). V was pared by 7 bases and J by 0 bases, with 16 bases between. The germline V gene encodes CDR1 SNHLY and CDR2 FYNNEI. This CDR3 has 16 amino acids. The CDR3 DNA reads TGTGCCAGCACCACCTTGGGACTGACCTCTGGAAACACCATATATTTT. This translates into CASTTLGLTSGNTIYF.

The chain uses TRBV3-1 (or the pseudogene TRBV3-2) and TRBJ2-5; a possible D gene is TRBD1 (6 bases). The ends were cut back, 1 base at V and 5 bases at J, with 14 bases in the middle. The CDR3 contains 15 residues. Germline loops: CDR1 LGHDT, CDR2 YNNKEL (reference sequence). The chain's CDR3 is CASSQGSGAMETQYF. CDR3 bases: TGTGCCAGCAGCCAAGGGTCAGGGGCTATGGAGACCCAGTACTTC.

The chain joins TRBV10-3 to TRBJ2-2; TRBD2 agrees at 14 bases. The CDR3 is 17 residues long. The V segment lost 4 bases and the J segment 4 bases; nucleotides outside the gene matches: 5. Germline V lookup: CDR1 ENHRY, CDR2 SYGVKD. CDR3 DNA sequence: TGTGCCATCAGTGGACTAGCGGGGGGGCTTGGCACCGGGGAGCTGTTTTTT. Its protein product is CAISGLAGGLGTGELFF.

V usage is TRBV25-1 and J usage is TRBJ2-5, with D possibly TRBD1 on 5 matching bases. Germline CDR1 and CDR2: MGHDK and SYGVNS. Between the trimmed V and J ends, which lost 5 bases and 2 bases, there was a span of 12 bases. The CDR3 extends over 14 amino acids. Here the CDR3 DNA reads TGTGCCAGCAGTCAGACAGTCAGACAAGAGACCCAGTACTTC. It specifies CASSQTVRQETQYF.

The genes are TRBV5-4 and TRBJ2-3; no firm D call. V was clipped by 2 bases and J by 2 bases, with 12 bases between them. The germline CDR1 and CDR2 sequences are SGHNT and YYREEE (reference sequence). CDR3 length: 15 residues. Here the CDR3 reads CASSFSVGITDTQYF. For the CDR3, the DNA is TGTGCCAGCAGCTTCAGTGTGGGCATCACAGATACGCAGTATTTT.

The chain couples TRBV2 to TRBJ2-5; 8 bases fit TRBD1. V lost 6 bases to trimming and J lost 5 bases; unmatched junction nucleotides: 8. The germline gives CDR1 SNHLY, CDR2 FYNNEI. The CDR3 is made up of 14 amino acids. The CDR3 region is CASRVTGVLETQYF. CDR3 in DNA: TGTGCCAGCAGGGTGACAGGGGTTCTGGAGACCCAGTACTTC.

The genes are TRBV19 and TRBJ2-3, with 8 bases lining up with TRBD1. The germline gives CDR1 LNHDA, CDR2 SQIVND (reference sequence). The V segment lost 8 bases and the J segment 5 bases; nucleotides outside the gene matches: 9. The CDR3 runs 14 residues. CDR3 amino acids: CASGQGGNVDTQYF. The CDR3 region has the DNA TGTGCCAGTGGACAGGGAGGAAATGTAGATACGCAGTATTTT.

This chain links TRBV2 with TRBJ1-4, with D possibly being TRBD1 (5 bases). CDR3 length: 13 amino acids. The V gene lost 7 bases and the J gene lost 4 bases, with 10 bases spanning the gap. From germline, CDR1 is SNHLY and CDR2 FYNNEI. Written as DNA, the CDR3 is TGTGCCAGCAATAGGGGCATTAATGAAAAACTGTTTTTT. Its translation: CASNRGINEKLFF.